The sequence of this T cell receptor (beta chain) was determined in a study of memory CD8 T cells in hepatitis C reinfection (dated by TCRdb to the late 2010s). With respect to the entire study: Two consecutive HCV infections were spontaneously resolved by three donors, whereas a primary infection was cleared by two donors who then became chronically infected after reinfection. An HCV reinfection was defined as a positive HCV RNA test that came after two negative tests taken at least 60 days apart. Peak reinfection samples were collected 3 to 8 weeks after reinfection was detected. The TCR beta repertoire of virus-specific CD8 T cells was tracked longitudinally in about five donors across an HCV reinfection episode. Between about 2008 and 2012, a handful of reinfection cases that had stored pre-reinfection samples were identified. In the reinfection study, participants with a resolved prior HCV infection were followed up every 3 months. Previously published longitudinal data on tetramer+ CD8 T cell frequency were used to select the peak reinfection time point. Study-level results and caveats: Because only 4 to 6 donors were included, definitive conclusions about public clonotypes linked to secondary clearance were beyond the reach of the study.

Libraries were prepared through the immunoSEQ multiplex PCR assay. Genomic DNA was extracted from sorted cells, and the TCR beta V, D and J regions were sequenced by Adaptive Biotechnologies' automated high-throughput method. A two-step, bias-controlled multiplex PCR was used to amplify CDR3 regions. An Illumina instrument was used to sequence the amplified TCR beta libraries. Per the source publication's procedure: Demultiplexed reads were processed to lower amplification and sequencing bias, and the IMGT database was used to assign CDR3 sequences to gene families. ImmunoSEQ software version 2.0 was used to analyze repertoire data. Clonotype lists were filtered to remove out-of-frame sequences as well as sequences containing stop codons in the CDR3. Clonotypes with a frequency below 0.01% were excluded because such clonotypes corresponded to less than one cell. Richness was calculated by dividing observed richness by input cell number, and evenness was calculated by dividing Shannon entropy by log observed richness. To measure repertoire diversity and how similar the repertoire was between time points, Simpson diversity and Morisita-Horn overlap indices were applied. Each clonotype was placed into one of four groups: dominant (>1%), sub-dominant (0.5-0.99%), low abundance (0.1-0.49%) or lowest abundance (<0.1%). A germline index was derived by subtracting total nucleotide additions from total CDR3 length and dividing the result by total CDR3 length. What TCRdb holds here is the immuneACCESS table cut down to in-frame rearrangements. Part of the clones is not present; checked against another copy, under half of the missing clones reflect an unresolved V gene, and the others are unexplained. V and J calls and clone size are given by that table; D and trimming were obtained from the DNA. Across this sample there are tens of thousands of clones, with roughly 90% seen only once. The top ten clonotypes cover more than 0.95% of the sample.

A word on this clone: Its antigen is still unknown. The sample holds no much larger clone one base away, and base qualities are not on file.

The label giving this sample's time point can be read as: peak reinfection, 3 to 8 weeks after reinfection detection. The sorted cells were sequenced directly ex vivo, without any in vitro expansion ahead of TCR sequencing. The donors were people who inject drugs and were enrolled in the Montreal Acute Hepatitis C Cohort Study (HEPCO) in Canada. Total naive CD8 T cells, sorted as viable CD3+ CD8+ CD45RO-, came from a couple of donors at all three reinfection time points as controls. Before sorting, cryopreserved peripheral blood mononuclear cells were thawed and used as the source for purifying CD8 T cells. The MACS CD8+ T cell Isolation Kit was used to enrich CD8 T cells by negative selection. Cell sorting was done on a BD FACSAria II sorter with FACSDiva software, and data were analyzed with FlowJo. This sequence was found in a man between 18 and 35 years old with hepatitis C virus infection. The material sequenced was naive CD8+ T cells sorted from blood. The label giving this sample's cell subset or site can be read as: total naive CD8+CD45RO- T cells.

This receptor has the CDR3 CASSVEGTGGETQYF. The DNA sequence is TGTGCCAGCAGCGTAGAGGGGACAGGGGGAGAGACCCAGTACTTC. The sequence links TRBV9 to TRBJ2-5; 11 of the junction bases match TRBD1. The germline V gene sets CDR1 to SGDLS and CDR2 to YYNGEE. The CDR3, cysteine through phenylalanine, is 15 amino acids long. Of the read, only the CDR3 DNA is kept; its 45 bases are in frame from base 1. V lost 0 bases and J lost 4 bases, and the count of bases not matched to a germline gene is 2.